This T cell receptor beta chain was identified during a study of cytomegalovirus exposure and HLA in healthy donors. This clone was seen more than once but under ten times. The PCR contained 60 Vbeta and 13 Jbeta primers. TCRdb's table, derived via immunoSEQ multiplex PCR, lists solely in-frame clones and lacks some. The sample has 150,000 to 200,000 clones, just over 75% seen once. Per germline, CDR1 KGHSH and CDR2 LQKENI. The V gene lost 6 bases and the J gene lost 2 bases, with 16 bases spanning the gap. The CDR3 extends over 15 amino acids. The chain is built from TRBV18 and TRBJ1-2, with D possibly TRBD1 on 5 matching bases. The receptor's source is a man aged 25 to 40 in good health and CMV-seronegative. The sequencing input was PBMCs. The CDR3 protein is CASSPSGAPNYGYTF. Here the CDR3 DNA reads TGTGCCAGCTCGCCAAGTGGGGCCCCAAACTATGGCTACACCTTC. Together with reference TRBV18 and TRBJ1-2, the CDR3 gives the full variable domain: NAGVMQNPRHLVRRRGQEARLRCSPMKGHSHVYWYRQLPEEGLKFMVYLQKENIIDESGMPKERFSAEFPKEGPSILRIQQVVRGDSAAYFCASSPSGAPNYGYTFGSGTRLTVV.